The sequence of this T cell receptor (beta chain) was determined in a study of T-cell reconstitution after alpha-beta-depleted transplantation in children. The CDR3 is made up of 15 amino acids. With V trimmed by 3 bases and J by 6 bases, 8 bases remained unmatched. Looked up from germline, CDR1 is SGHTS and CDR2 is YDEGEE. It was with unique molecular identifiers that the TCRbeta library was prepared. A single record per CDR3 protein comes from TCRdb applying MiXCR to the PCR reads. The sample lists about 110,000 distinct CDR3 sequences; about 6% were seen once. This chain uses TRBV5-8 with TRBJ2-4, with TRBD1 matching over 8 bases. The sample here was PBMCs, mostly from graft donor cells, taken 360 days after TCRalphabeta/CD19-depleted stem cell transplant. The receptor was isolated from a male patient between 2 and 9 years old who had a stem cell transplant for acute lymphoblastic leukemia, so the T cells may come from the graft donor. The CDR3 coding sequence is TGTGCCAGCAGCTGGGGGAGCGGACAGGGAAACATTCAGTACTTC. Protein: CASSWGSGQGNIQYF.